This T cell receptor beta chain was sequenced during a study of cytomegalovirus exposure and HLA in healthy donors. Study-wide results and limits: Excluded were some V segments that proved indistinguishable, including TRBV6-2 and TRBV6-3.

This PCR relied on a set of 60 Vbeta primers and 13 Jbeta primers. Produced via immunoSEQ multiplex PCR; TCRdb's table is partial and in-frame only. The sample carries roughly 140,000 clones, around 84% recorded once. This clone has more than one count but fewer than ten. What it recognizes is unknown. With V trimmed by 5 bases and J by 4 bases, 9 bases remained unmatched. The CDR3 extends over 15 amino acids. From germline, CDR1 is MNHEY and CDR2 SVGAGI. This clonotype was obtained from a man in his forties or fifties in good health and CMV-seropositive. The chain recombines TRBV6-5 with TRBJ2-3; 7 positions agree with TRBD2. The sequenced sample was PBMCs. The CDR3 DNA reads TGTGCCAGCAGTGCCTGGGAGGGGAGGGCAGATACGCAGTATTTT. This sequence encodes CASSAWEGRADTQYF.